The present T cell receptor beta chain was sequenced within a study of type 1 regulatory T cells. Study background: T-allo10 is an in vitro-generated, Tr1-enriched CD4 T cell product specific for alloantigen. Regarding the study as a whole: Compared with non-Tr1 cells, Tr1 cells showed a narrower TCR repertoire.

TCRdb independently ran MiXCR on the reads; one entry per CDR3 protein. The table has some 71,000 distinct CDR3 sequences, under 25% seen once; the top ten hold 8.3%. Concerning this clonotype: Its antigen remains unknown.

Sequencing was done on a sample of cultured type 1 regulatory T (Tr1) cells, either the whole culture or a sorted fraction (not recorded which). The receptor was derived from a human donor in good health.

CDR3 region: CSARKGNTGELFF. CDR3 DNA sequence: TGCAGTGCTAGGAAGGGGAACACCGGGGAGCTGTTTTTT. This rearrangement joins TRBV20-1 to TRBJ2-2; D unresolved. The germline gives CDR1 DFQATT, CDR2 SNEGSKA (reference sequence). This CDR3 region has 13 residues. V lost 3 bases and J 1 base, leaving 6 bases between the germline ends.